These 13 T cell receptor beta chains were all obtained from the same sample, sequenced in a study of T-cell memory formation after mild COVID-19. Via MiXCR, TCRdb re-called the 5' RACE reads, giving one row per CDR3 protein. Of 400,000 to 500,000 distinct CDR3 sequences in the sample, 20% are singletons; the top ten hold 7.5% to 10%. Sequencing used PBMCs or a T cell subset sorted from them (not recorded which). The receptors were sampled from an adult woman who had mild COVID-19 (a few samples of this study predate the infection). Cell type and time point are not known.

The V call is TRBV7-9, the J call TRBJ1-1; a possible D gene is TRBD1 (5 bases). Trimming pared 5 bases from V and 4 bases from J, leaving 17 bases between. The CDR3 has 15 amino acids. CDR1 is SEHNR, CDR2 FQNEAQ, per germline (reference sequence). CDR3 amino acids: CASSPPRGEGTEAFF. The CDR3, as DNA: TGTGCCAGCAGCCCCCCAAGGGGAGAGGGCACTGAAGCTTTCTTT.

This clonotype was recorded a few times. The chain has TRBV7-3 and TRBJ2-7; TRBD2 matches 13 bases. This CDR3 spans 13 amino acids. The V and J ends lost 5 bases and 7 bases, in that order; junction bases with no gene match: 2. CDR1 is SGHTA, CDR2 FQGTGA, per germline. In DNA form, the CDR3 reads TGTGCCAGCAGCCGACTAGCGGGAGGTGAGCAGTACTTC. Its translation is CASSRLAGGEQYF.

This clonotype has just a few counts. The chain joins TRBV11-2 to TRBJ2-2; no definite D call. The CDR3 contains 14 residues. Trimming took off 5 bases at V and 6 bases at J, with 13 bases between the two ends. The germline V gene has CDR1 SGHAT and CDR2 FQNNGV. The CDR3 region is CASSRPDESGELFF. The CDR3 nucleotides are TGTGCCAGCAGCCGCCCGGACGAGTCCGGGGAGCTGTTTTTT.

The chain couples TRBV14 to TRBJ1-2; 9 nucleotides agree with TRBD1. Looked up from germline, CDR1 is SGHDN and CDR2 is FVKESK. This CDR3 is 19 amino acids long. V was pared by 3 bases and J by 8 bases, with 22 bases of the junction left unmatched. CDR3 protein: CASSQGVSSRRQGVFGYTF. As DNA, the CDR3 is TGTGCCAGCAGCCAGGGGGTTTCGAGTCGTCGACAGGGGGTGTTCGGCTACACCTTC. Full variable domain (missing parts from reference TRBV14 and TRBJ1-2): EAGVTQFPSHSVIEKGQTVTLRCDPISGHDNLYWYRRVMGKEIKFLLHFVKESKQDESGMPNNRFLAERTGGTYSTLKVQPAELEDSGVYFCASSQGVSSRRQGVFGYTFGSGTRLTVV.

The chain couples TRBV4-1 to TRBJ1-5; 8 bases align to TRBD1. This CDR3 has 14 amino acids. Trimming took 1 base from V and 6 from J; bases not matched to a gene: 2. Germline lookup yields CDR1 MGHRA and CDR2 YSYEKL. This CDR3 is CASSQGTGGQPQHF. In DNA, the CDR3 is TGCGCCAGCAGCCAAGGAACAGGGGGTCAGCCCCAGCATTTT.

The chain carries TRBV7-9 and TRBJ2-5; 9 bases line up with TRBD1. The CDR3 extends over 15 amino acids. V lost 2 bases and J lost 1; bases outside the gene matches: 2. Germline-derived CDR1 and CDR2 are SEHNR and FQNEAQ (reference sequence). Written as DNA, the CDR3 is TGTGCCAGCAGCTTATTGACAGGGGGCCAAGAGACCCAGTACTTC. Its protein product is CASSLLTGGQETQYF.

The chain recombines TRBV7-9 with TRBJ1-2; D perhaps matches TRBD1 (6 bases). V lost 2 bases, J lost 4 bases, and 17 bases lay in between. The CDR3 loop spans 16 amino acids. The germline V gene encodes CDR1 SEHNR and CDR2 FQNEAQ (reference sequence). The CDR3: CASSLPQQGVFYGYTF. For the CDR3, the DNA is TGTGCCAGCAGCTTACCCCAACAGGGAGTCTTCTATGGCTACACCTTC.

This chain links TRBV12-3 or TRBV12-4 with TRBJ2-2, with D perhaps TRBD1 (6 bases). The germline V and J ends were trimmed by 8 bases and 6 bases, with 13 bases remaining between them. The CDR3 extends over 13 amino acids. CDR3 in DNA: TGTGCCAGCGGCCTCAGGGGCTCCGGGGAGCTGTTTTTT. Its translation: CASGLRGSGELFF.

This clonotype appeared once. The chain employs TRBV28 and TRBJ1-5; D may be TRBD1 (6 bases). Germline CDR1 reads MDHEN; CDR2 reads SYDVKM. V was trimmed by 6 bases and J by 0 bases, leaving 9 bases between them. This CDR3 has 14 amino acids. CDR3 in DNA: TGTGCCAGCAGAACGGACAGTAGCAATCAGCCCCAGCATTTT. This sequence encodes CASRTDSSNQPQHF.

This CDR3 is CASRPEERETDTQYF. CDR3 nucleotides: TGTGCCAGCAGACCCGAGGAGCGGGAAACAGATACGCAGTATTTT. The V gene is TRBV6-2 or TRBV6-3, the J gene TRBJ2-3, with 7 bases lining up with TRBD2. The CDR3 is 15 amino acids. CDR1 and CDR2 from the germline V gene are MNHEY and SVGEGT. V lost 6 bases, J lost 3 bases, and 9 bases stayed unmatched.

This clonotype was counted between two and nine times. The genes are TRBV3-1 and TRBJ1-2; D unresolved. Germline values: CDR1 LGHDT, CDR2 YNNKEL (reference sequence). The CDR3 has 12 amino acids. Trimming pared 4 bases from V and 4 bases from J, leaving 7 bases between. The CDR3 DNA reads TGTGCCAGCAGCCCAGAACCCTATGGCTACACCTTC. It is translated as CASSPEPYGYTF.

This chain joins TRBV6-5 and TRBJ1-5; tentative D call: TRBD1 (5 bases). V dropped 0 bases and J dropped 1 base, with 7 bases sitting between them. CDR1 is MNHEY, CDR2 SVGAGI, per germline. CDR3 size: 15 residues. Written as DNA, the CDR3 is TGTGCCAGCAGTTACTCAGGGGCGAGCAATCAGCCCCAGCATTTT. As protein: CASSYSGASNQPQHF.

In this sample, this clonotype turned up once. The CDR3 is CASSLNSWDEQFF. In DNA, the CDR3 is TGCGCCAGCAGCCTGAATAGTTGGGATGAGCAGTTCTTC. The chain is built from TRBV4-3 and TRBJ2-1; D is unresolved. CDR3 length equals 13 residues. V was cut by 4 bases and J by 8 bases, with 12 bases left in between. Germline V gene data show CDR1 as LGHNA and CDR2 as YSLEER.